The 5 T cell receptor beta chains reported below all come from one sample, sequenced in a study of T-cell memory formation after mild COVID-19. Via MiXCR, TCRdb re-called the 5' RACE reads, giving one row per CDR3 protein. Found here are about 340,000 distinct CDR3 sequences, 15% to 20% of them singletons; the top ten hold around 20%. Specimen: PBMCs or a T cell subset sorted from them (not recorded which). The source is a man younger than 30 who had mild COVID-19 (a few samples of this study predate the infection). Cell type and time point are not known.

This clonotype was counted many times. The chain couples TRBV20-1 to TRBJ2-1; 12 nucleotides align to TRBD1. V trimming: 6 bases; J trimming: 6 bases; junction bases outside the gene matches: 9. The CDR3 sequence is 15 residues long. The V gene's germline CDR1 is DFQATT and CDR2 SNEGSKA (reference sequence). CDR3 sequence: CSAPRGDRGRNEQFF. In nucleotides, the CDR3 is TGCAGTGCCCCGAGGGGGGACAGGGGGCGCAATGAGCAGTTCTTC.

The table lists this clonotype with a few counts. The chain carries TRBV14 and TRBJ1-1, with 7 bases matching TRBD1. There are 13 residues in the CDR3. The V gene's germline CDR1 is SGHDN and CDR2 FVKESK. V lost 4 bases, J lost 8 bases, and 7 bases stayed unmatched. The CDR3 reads CASSLLPGQEAFF. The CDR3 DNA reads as TGTGCCAGCAGCCTCCTACCGGGACAGGAAGCTTTCTTT.

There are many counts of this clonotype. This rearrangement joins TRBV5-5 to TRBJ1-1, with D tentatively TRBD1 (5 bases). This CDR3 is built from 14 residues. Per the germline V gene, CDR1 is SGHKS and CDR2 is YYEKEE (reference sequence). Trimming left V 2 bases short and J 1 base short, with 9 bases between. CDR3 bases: TGTGCCAGCAGCTTCAGGGCCAAGAACACTGAAGCTTTCTTT. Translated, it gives CASSFRAKNTEAFF.

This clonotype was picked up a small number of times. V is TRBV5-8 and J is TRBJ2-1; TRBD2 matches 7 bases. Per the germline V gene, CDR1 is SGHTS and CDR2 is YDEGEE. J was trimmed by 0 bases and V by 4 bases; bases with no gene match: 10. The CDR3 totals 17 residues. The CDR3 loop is CASSPSPSSGSYNEQFF. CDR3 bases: TGTGCCAGCAGCCCTTCTCCTTCTAGCGGCTCCTACAATGAGCAGTTCTTC.

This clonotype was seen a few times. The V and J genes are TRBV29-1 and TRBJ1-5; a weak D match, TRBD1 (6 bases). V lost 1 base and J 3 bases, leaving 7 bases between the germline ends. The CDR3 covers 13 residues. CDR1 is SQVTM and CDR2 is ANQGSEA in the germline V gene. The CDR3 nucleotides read TGCAGCGTTGAAGGGGACAACAATCAGCCCCAGCATTTT. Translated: CSVEGDNNQPQHF.